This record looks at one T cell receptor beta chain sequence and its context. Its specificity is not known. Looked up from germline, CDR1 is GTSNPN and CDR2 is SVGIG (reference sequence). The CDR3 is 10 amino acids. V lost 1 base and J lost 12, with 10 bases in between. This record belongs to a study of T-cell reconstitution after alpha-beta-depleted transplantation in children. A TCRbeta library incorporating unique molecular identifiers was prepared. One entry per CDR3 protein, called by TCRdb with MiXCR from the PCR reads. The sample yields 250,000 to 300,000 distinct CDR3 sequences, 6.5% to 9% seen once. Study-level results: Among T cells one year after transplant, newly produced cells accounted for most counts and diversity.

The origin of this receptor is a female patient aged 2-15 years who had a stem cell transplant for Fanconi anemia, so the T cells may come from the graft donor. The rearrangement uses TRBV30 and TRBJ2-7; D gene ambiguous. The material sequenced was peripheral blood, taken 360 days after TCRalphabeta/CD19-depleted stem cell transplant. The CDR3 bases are TGTGCCTGGAGTGAGAATAGGCTGTACTTC. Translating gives CAWSENRLYF.